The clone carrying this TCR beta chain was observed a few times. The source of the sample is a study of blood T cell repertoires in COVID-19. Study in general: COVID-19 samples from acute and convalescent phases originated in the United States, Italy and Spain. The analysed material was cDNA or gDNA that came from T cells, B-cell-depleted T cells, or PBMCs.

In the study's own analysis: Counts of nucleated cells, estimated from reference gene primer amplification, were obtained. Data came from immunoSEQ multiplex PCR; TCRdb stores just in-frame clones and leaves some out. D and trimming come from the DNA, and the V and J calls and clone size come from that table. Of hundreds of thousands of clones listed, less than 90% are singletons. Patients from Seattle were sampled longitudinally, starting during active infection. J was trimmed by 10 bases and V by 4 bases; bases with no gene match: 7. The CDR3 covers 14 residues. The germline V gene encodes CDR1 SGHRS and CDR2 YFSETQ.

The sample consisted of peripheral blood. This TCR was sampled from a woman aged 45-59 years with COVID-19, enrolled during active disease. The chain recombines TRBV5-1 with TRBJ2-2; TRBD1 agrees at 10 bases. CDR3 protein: CASSPDRGREELFF. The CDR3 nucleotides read TGCGCCAGCAGCCCTGACAGGGGGCGTGAGGAGCTGTTTTTT.